This T cell receptor (beta chain) emerged from a study of CD8 T cells in ankylosing spondylitis. Study findings and constraints: Earlier work had already found some motif variants in reactive arthritis synovial fluid and blood. Disease-linked clones reportedly showed significant enrichment in matched ankylosing spondylitis synovial fluid. Characteristic, it appeared, of ankylosing spondylitis blood was a TCR beta motif of roughly eight highly homologous variants.

This clonotype was detected only a few times. Its target is unknown. CDR1 ENHRY and CDR2 SYGVKD come from the germline V gene. The CDR3 is 17 residues long. V gave up 3 bases and J gave up 2 bases, with 18 bases separating them. For TCR beta, libraries came from quantitative 5'-RACE with molecular barcodes. MiXCR, applied by TCRdb to the 5' RACE reads, yields one record per CDR3 protein. The sample yields about 840,000 distinct CDR3 sequences, approximately 12% seen once. The receptor was derived from a male donor with ankylosing spondylitis. This chain joins TRBV10-3 and TRBJ2-3; the D call may be TRBD1 or TRBD2 (5 bases each). Material: blood, either unsorted or a sorted T cell fraction (not recorded which). This chain's CDR3 is CAISDRGFLGATDTQYF. CDR3 sequence (DNA): TGTGCCATCAGTGACAGAGGCTTTCTCGGGGCCACAGATACGCAGTATTTT.